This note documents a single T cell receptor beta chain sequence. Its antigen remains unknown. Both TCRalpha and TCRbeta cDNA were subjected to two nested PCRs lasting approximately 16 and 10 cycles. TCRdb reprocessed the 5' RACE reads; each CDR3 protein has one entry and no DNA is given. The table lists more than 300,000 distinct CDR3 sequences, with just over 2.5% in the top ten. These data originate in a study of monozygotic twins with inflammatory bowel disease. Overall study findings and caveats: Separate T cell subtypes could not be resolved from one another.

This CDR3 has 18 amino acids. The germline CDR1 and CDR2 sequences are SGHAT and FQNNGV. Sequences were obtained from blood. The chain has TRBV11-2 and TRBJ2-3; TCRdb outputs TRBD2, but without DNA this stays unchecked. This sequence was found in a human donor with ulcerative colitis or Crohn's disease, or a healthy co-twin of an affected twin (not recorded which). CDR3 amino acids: CASSDPGLAGGWVDTQYF.